A single sample gave rise to the 8 T cell receptor beta chains below, sequenced in a study of yellow fever vaccine responses in identical twins. TCRdb processed the RT-PCR reads anew with MiXCR; each CDR3 protein has one entry. This table has some 2,400 distinct CDR3 sequences, approximately 87% appearing once. The source was T cells from blood (PBMCs), unsorted or a sorted subset (not recorded which), collected before or after yellow fever vaccination (not recorded which). These receptors all come from a woman aged 18-29 years who received the yellow fever vaccine.

The chain links TRBV19 to TRBJ2-7; 8 positions match TRBD1. J lost 2 bases, V lost 1 base, and 4 bases had no gene match. This CDR3 region has 15 residues. Per germline, CDR1 LNHDA and CDR2 SQIVND (reference sequence). Here the CDR3 DNA reads TGTGCCAGTAGTATAGCGACGGACAGGGCCTACGAGCAGTACTTC. This translates into CASSIATDRAYEQYF.

This chain links TRBV4-1 with TRBJ1-4; D is unclear. This CDR3 region has 16 residues. Trimming left V 1 base short and J 4 bases short, with 13 bases between. CDR1 and CDR2 (germline): MGHRA, YSYEKL. In DNA form, the CDR3 reads TGCGCCAGCAGCCAAGTACTTAAGAGGGATAATGAAAAACTGTTTTTT. Protein: CASSQVLKRDNEKLFF.

The chain combines TRBV6-5 with TRBJ1-3; D unresolved. Trimming left V 2 bases short and J 0 bases short, with 11 bases between. This CDR3 is 16 amino acids long. Germline-derived CDR1 and CDR2 are MNHEY and SVGAGI. CDR3 nucleotide sequence: TGTGCCAGCAGTTACACCGGCCGGGCCTCTGGAAACACCATATATTTT. Encoded protein: CASSYTGRASGNTIYF.

CDR3 residues: CASTDTGGNTEAFF. CDR3 nucleotides: TGCGCCAGCACCGATACAGGAGGAAACACTGAAGCTTTCTTT. The chain recombines TRBV5-1 with TRBJ1-1; perhaps TRBD1 as D (5 bases). The germline CDR1 and CDR2 sequences are SGHRS and YFSETQ. This CDR3 has 14 amino acids. V shed 6 bases and J shed 2 bases, with 14 bases lying between them. The full variable domain, its missing parts supplied by reference TRBV5-1 and TRBJ1-1, is KAGVTQTPRYLIKTRGQQVTLSCSPISGHRSVSWYQQTPGQGLQFLFEYFSETQRNKGNFPGRFSGRQFSNSRSEMNVSTLELGDSALYLCASTDTGGNTEAFFGQGTRLTVV.

The chain uses TRBV21-1 and TRBJ2-1. TRBV21-1 is a pseudogene segment. This CDR3 region has 15 residues. CDR3 region: CASSNRRTSYNEQFF. CDR3 in DNA: TGTGCCAGCAGCAACCGACGCACATCCTACAATGAGCAGTTCTTC.

This sequence joins TRBV10-3 and TRBJ1-3; D gene ambiguous. This CDR3 is 17 amino acids long. Germline-derived CDR1 and CDR2 are ENHRY and SYGVKD. Between the trimmed V and J ends, which lost 3 bases and 1 base, there was a span of 16 bases. CDR3 loop: CAISDSQQKRSGNTIYF. CDR3 in DNA: TGTGCCATCAGTGATTCGCAACAGAAGCGATCTGGAAACACCATATATTTT.

The gene calls are TRBV5-1 and TRBJ2-2; D is unclear. The V and J ends lost 0 bases and 4 bases respectively, with 4 bases between them. CDR3 size: 13 residues. Germline V CDR1 and CDR2: SGHRS, YFSETQ. CDR3 sequence reads: CASSLVVTGELFF. CDR3 in DNA: TGCGCCAGCAGCTTGGTCGTCACCGGGGAGCTGTTTTTT.

There are a few counts of this clonotype. This chain uses TRBV4-1 with TRBJ1-2; 7 nucleotides agree with TRBD1. Germline V gene sequence: CDR1 MGHRA, CDR2 YSYEKL. With V trimmed by 1 base and J by 8 bases, 4 bases remained unmatched. This CDR3 region has 13 residues. The DNA for the CDR3 is TGCGCCAGCAGCCAAGGACAGGGTGAAGGCTACACCTTC. This translates into CASSQGQGEGYTF.